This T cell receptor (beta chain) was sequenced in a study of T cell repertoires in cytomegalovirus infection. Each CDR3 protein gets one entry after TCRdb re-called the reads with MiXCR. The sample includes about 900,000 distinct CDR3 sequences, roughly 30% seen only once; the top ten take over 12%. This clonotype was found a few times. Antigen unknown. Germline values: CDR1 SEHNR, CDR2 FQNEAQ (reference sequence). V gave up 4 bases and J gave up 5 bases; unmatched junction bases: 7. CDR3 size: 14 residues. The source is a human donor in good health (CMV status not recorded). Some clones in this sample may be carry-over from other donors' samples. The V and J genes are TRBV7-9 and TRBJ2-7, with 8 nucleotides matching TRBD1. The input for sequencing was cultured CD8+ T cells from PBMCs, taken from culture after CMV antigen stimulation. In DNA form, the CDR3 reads TGTGCCAGCAGCTGGGACACGACAGGGGACGAGCAGTACTTC. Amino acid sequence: CASSWDTTGDEQYF.